These 6 T cell receptor beta chains came from one sample sequenced in a study of T cells after yellow fever vaccination. TCRdb reprocessed the 5' RACE reads via MiXCR and lists one record per CDR3 protein. The table records 150,000 or so distinct CDR3 sequences, 6.5% to 8.5% of them present only once. The sample consisted of CD4+ T cells sorted from PBMCs, taken more than 4 days after the first yellow fever vaccination. The receptors shown here come from a man aged 18 to 30 who received the YFV17D yellow fever vaccine.

The chain is built from TRBV7-2 and TRBJ2-3; 8 bases map to TRBD2. Germline loops: CDR1 SGHTA, CDR2 FQGNSA. This CDR3 contains 16 residues. The J segment lost 2 bases and the V segment lost 3 bases, leaving 7 bases of the junction unmatched. CDR3 in DNA: TGTGCCAGCAGCTTTAGGGGCGGGGGGTTCACAGATACGCAGTATTTT. Translation: CASSFRGGGFTDTQYF.

Here the CDR3 DNA reads TGCAGTGCTAGGACGGGGGATGACGGGGAGCTGTTTTTT. Translation gives CSARTGDDGELFF. The chain combines TRBV20-1 with TRBJ2-2; D may be TRBD2 (6 bases). V was shortened by 3 bases and J by 7 bases, with 12 bases between the two germline ends. The germline gives CDR1 DFQATT, CDR2 SNEGSKA (reference sequence). CDR3 length: 13 amino acids.

This clonotype was observed many times. This chain connects TRBV4-3 to TRBJ1-1; possibly TRBD1 for D (6 bases). The CDR3 has 14 amino acids. V gave up 2 bases and J gave up 1 base, with 8 bases separating them. Germline V gene sequence: CDR1 LGHNA, CDR2 YSLEER. CDR3 coding DNA: TGCGCCAGCAGCCAACCGGACAGGAACACTGAAGCTTTCTTT. Its protein product is CASSQPDRNTEAFF.

This clonotype was counted ten times or more. The chain uses TRBV3-1 and TRBJ2-1; 7 nucleotides agree with TRBD2. The CDR3 is 16 amino acids. V gave up 4 bases and J gave up 8 bases; unmatched junction bases: 14. Germline V gene lookup returns CDR1 LGHDT and CDR2 YNNKEL (reference sequence). CDR3 bases: TGTGCCAGCAGCCGGGTGACTAGCTCCTTGGTGGATGAGCAGTTCTTC. Translation gives CASSRVTSSLVDEQFF.

This clonotype appeared many times. The gene calls are TRBV18 and TRBJ1-6; a weak D match, TRBD1 (6 bases). The CDR3 is 16 amino acids. Deletions cut 6 bases from V and 7 bases from J, with 19 bases between. CDR1 is KGHSH, CDR2 LQKENI, per germline. CDR3 sequence: CASSELARGRNSPLHF. The DNA of the CDR3 is TGTGCCAGCTCCGAACTCGCACGGGGGCGCAATTCACCCCTCCACTTT. Complete variable domain (other parts from reference TRBV18 and TRBJ1-6): NAGVMQNPRHLVRRRGQEARLRCSPMKGHSHVYWYRQLPEEGLKFMVYLQKENIIDESGMPKERFSAEFPKEGPSILRIQQVVRGDSAAYFCASSELARGRNSPLHFGNGTRLTVT.

This clonotype was detected a few times. As DNA, the CDR3 is TGTGCCAGCAGCTTGACAGGGGGCACCTACGAGCAGTACTTC. It specifies CASSLTGGTYEQYF. The rearrangement joins TRBV7-2 to TRBJ2-7, with TRBD1 matching over 10 bases. Looked up from germline, CDR1 is SGHTA and CDR2 is FQGNSA. V dropped 3 bases and J dropped 2; count of bases not matched to a gene: 1. The CDR3 runs to 14 residues.